The 25 T cell receptor beta chains listed next were all sequenced from one sample in a study of graft-versus-host responses after intestinal transplantation (dated by TCRdb to the early 2020s). Per the publication, the time point label means: cells obtained before transplantation from donor or recipient. Their antigen targets remain unknown. Receptors were amplified or captured by the immunoSEQ multiplex PCR assay. Drawn from immuneACCESS, this table holds only the in-frame rearrangements with V and J called that TCRdb kept. Clones are partly lost; checked studies trace under half to an unresolved V gene and leave the rest unexplained. The sample table holds about 70,000 clones, of which about nine tenths were seen once. The ten largest make up about 1.3% of the sample. The input for sequencing was unstimulated CD8+ T cells sorted from spleen or lymph node cells, taken before intestinal transplant. Source of these receptors: a human donor who received an intestinal transplant.

V usage is TRBV4-1 and J usage is TRBJ2-1, with 11 bases lining up with TRBD1. The CDR3 has 12 residues. The V and J ends lost 1 base and 14 bases, in that order; junction bases with no gene match: 1. Germline CDR1 is MGHRA and CDR2 is YSYEKL. The CDR3 nucleotides are TGCGCCAGCAGCCAAGGGGACAGGGGGAAGTTCTTC. This sequence encodes CASSQGDRGKFF.

This chain uses TRBV13 with TRBJ2-7, with TRBD2 matching 7 bases. Germline lookup yields CDR1 PRHDT and CDR2 FYEKMQ (reference sequence). The CDR3 is made up of 15 amino acids. V gave up 5 bases and J gave up 4 bases; unmatched junction bases: 11. The CDR3: CASSTSGGGFYEQYF. DNA for the CDR3: TGTGCCAGCAGCACTAGTGGGGGGGGGTTTTACGAGCAGTACTTC.

The CDR3 region has the DNA TGTGCCAGCATCTTTCAGGGGAACTATGGCTACACCTTC. Translating it yields CASIFQGNYGYTF. The gene calls are TRBV2 and TRBJ1-2; D is possibly TRBD1 (6 bases). V was cut by 7 bases and J by 2 bases, with 11 bases left in between. Germline assignment: CDR1 SNHLY and CDR2 FYNNEI. The CDR3 has 13 residues.

The V gene is TRBV5-4, the J gene TRBJ1-2; D uncertain. CDR1 is SGHNT and CDR2 is YYREEE in the germline V gene (reference sequence). V was pared by 0 bases and J by 6 bases, with 9 bases between. There are 13 residues in the CDR3. The DNA of the CDR3 is TGTGCCAGCAGCTTGGAACCGACTGATGGCTACACCTTC. It specifies CASSLEPTDGYTF.

V usage is TRBV5-6 and J usage is TRBJ1-3; D unclear. CDR1 SGHDT and CDR2 YYEEEE come from the germline V gene. The CDR3 is 17 residues long. V lost 0 bases, J lost 0 bases, and 13 bases lay in between. This chain's CDR3 is CASSLGPYSSSGNTIYF. DNA for the CDR3: TGTGCCAGCAGCTTGGGGCCCTACAGCTCCTCTGGAAACACCATATATTTT.

This chain uses TRBV19 with TRBJ2-1; 14 bases map to TRBD2. This CDR3 region has 16 residues. Germline V CDR1 and CDR2: LNHDA, SQIVND (reference sequence). Unmatched junction bases numbered 2, after V lost 6 bases and J lost 1 base. The CDR3 is CASSGLAGGSYNEQFF. For the CDR3, the DNA is TGTGCCAGTAGCGGACTAGCGGGGGGATCCTACAATGAGCAGTTCTTC.

CDR3 nucleotide sequence: TGTGCCAGCAGTTTAGTACAGGGGGCATCGGATACGCAGTATTTT. This translates into CASSLVQGASDTQYF. This chain links TRBV27 with TRBJ2-3, with TRBD1 matching over 9 bases. Germline V gene lookup returns CDR1 MNHEY and CDR2 SMNVEV (reference sequence). The V gene end was trimmed by 2 bases and the J gene end by 6 bases; junction bases not matched to a gene: 6. This CDR3 contains 15 residues.

This clone occurred once. The rearrangement joins TRBV7-6 to TRBJ2-1, with 10 bases identical to TRBD1. The V and J ends lost 1 base and 6 bases, in that order; junction bases with no gene match: 6. CDR3 length: 16 residues. From germline, CDR1 is SGHVS and CDR2 FNYEAQ. The CDR3 loop reads CASSLVGQGKRNEQFF. CDR3 DNA: TGTGCCAGCAGCTTAGTGGGACAGGGGAAGCGCAATGAGCAGTTCTTC. Variable domain in full (rest from reference TRBV7-6 and TRBJ2-1): GAGVSQSPRYKVTKRGQDVALRCDPISGHVSLYWYRQALGQGPEFLTYFNYEAQQDKSGLPNDRFSAERPEGSISTLTIQRTEQRDSAMYRCASSLVGQGKRNEQFFGPGTRLTVL.

This chain links TRBV7-9 with TRBJ1-2, with D maybe TRBD1 (6 bases). The CDR3 consists of 12 residues. Trimming pared 9 bases from V and 2 bases from J, leaving 10 bases between. Germline CDR1 is SEHNR and CDR2 is FQNEAQ (reference sequence). Written as DNA, the CDR3 is TGTGCCAGATGGACAGACAACTATGGCTACACCTTC. It encodes CARWTDNYGYTF.

In this sample, this clone turned up once. The chain uses TRBV2 and TRBJ2-1, with 10 bases matching TRBD2. V shed 4 bases and J 6 bases; nucleotides not matched to a gene: 6. Per germline, CDR1 SNHLY and CDR2 FYNNEI. The CDR3 has 15 amino acids. This CDR3 reads CASSGVAGGVNEQFF. The CDR3 DNA reads TGTGCCAGCAGTGGGGTAGCGGGGGGTGTCAATGAGCAGTTCTTC.

J is TRBJ2-5 and V is TRBV5-4; 10 nucleotides agree with TRBD2. The ends lost 2 bases at V and 5 bases at J; junction bases unmatched: 3. CDR3 length equals 14 residues. The V gene's germline CDR1 is SGHNT and CDR2 YYREEE (reference sequence). CDR3 sequence: CASSFSSGGETQYF. The CDR3 bases are TGTGCCAGCAGCTTCAGTAGCGGGGGGGAGACCCAGTACTTC.

The chain links TRBV19 to TRBJ2-7; 10 bases line up with TRBD2. The germline V gene encodes CDR1 LNHDA and CDR2 SQIVND (reference sequence). Losses at the gene ends were 4 bases for V and 2 bases for J; bases not matched to a gene: 2. The CDR3 has 14 residues. CDR3 region: CASSRTSGAYEQYF. CDR3 bases: TGTGCCAGTAGTAGGACTAGCGGCGCCTACGAGCAGTACTTC.

The chain has TRBV19 and TRBJ2-7; 8 bases are shared with TRBD1. Losses at the gene ends were 3 bases for V and 7 bases for J; bases not matched to a gene: 11. The CDR3 contains 15 residues. Germline lookup yields CDR1 LNHDA and CDR2 SQIVND (reference sequence). CDR3 sequence: CASSISGQGWGEQYF. The CDR3 region has the DNA TGTGCCAGTAGTATTTCCGGACAGGGTTGGGGTGAGCAGTACTTC.

The chain carries TRBV20-1 and TRBJ1-1; 7 bases map to TRBD1. Germline CDR1 DFQATT, CDR2 SNEGSKA (reference sequence). This CDR3 comprises 11 residues. Trimming took 5 bases from V and 11 from J; bases not matched to a gene: 8. The CDR3 loop is CSARQGLDAFF. The CDR3 bases are TGCAGTGCTCGACAGGGATTGGATGCTTTCTTT.

V usage is TRBV9 and J usage is TRBJ2-1; 10 nucleotides match TRBD2. This CDR3 region has 16 residues. Germline V gene sequence: CDR1 SGDLS, CDR2 YYNGEE. With 1 base clipped from V and 3 bases from J, the junction kept 4 bases outside the gene matches. The CDR3 loop reads CASSVSGGAFYNEQFF. CDR3 bases: TGTGCCAGCAGCGTAAGCGGGGGGGCCTTCTACAATGAGCAGTTCTTC. The full variable domain, in which reference TRBV9 and TRBJ2-1 provide the parts outside the CDR3, is DSGVTQTPKHLITATGQRVTLRCSPRSGDLSVYWYQQSLDQGLQFLIQYYNGEERAKGNILERFSAQQFPDLHSELNLSSLELGDSALYFCASSVSGGAFYNEQFFGPGTRLTVL.

The V call is TRBV9, the J call TRBJ1-2; D is uncertain. CDR1 and CDR2 (germline): SGDLS, YYNGEE. Trimming pared 0 bases from V and 9 bases from J, leaving 18 bases between. This CDR3 is 15 amino acids long. CDR3 protein: CASSVEVTGYLRYTF. The CDR3 DNA reads as TGTGCCAGCAGCGTAGAGGTGACGGGGTATCTGCGCTACACCTTC.

The rearrangement uses TRBV9 and TRBJ1-2, with 7 bases aligning to TRBD1. V shed 4 bases, J shed 6 bases, and the junction held 15 bases outside the gene matches. CDR1 is SGDLS, CDR2 YYNGEE, per germline. This CDR3 comprises 16 residues. The CDR3 DNA reads as TGTGCCAGCAGCACAGACAGGGAGGTCGTTACTAATGGCTACACCTTC. It encodes CASSTDREVVTNGYTF.

The chain is built from TRBV2 and TRBJ1-6; a possible D gene is TRBD1 (6 bases). V was trimmed by 6 bases and J by 10 bases, leaving 13 bases between them. CDR3 length: 13 residues. Germline V CDR1 and CDR2: SNHLY, FYNNEI. The CDR3 DNA reads TGTGCCAGCAGCAAGGGGGGGAGCTCACCCCTCCACTTT. Its protein product is CASSKGGSSPLHF.

CDR3 region: CASRAPQGATEAFF. CDR3 nucleotide sequence: TGTGCCAGCAGGGCACCACAGGGGGCCACTGAAGCTTTCTTT. The chain couples TRBV6-5 to TRBJ1-1, with TRBD1 matching 9 bases. In germline, CDR1 is MNHEY, CDR2 SVGAGI. The CDR3 runs to 14 residues. V trimming: 6 bases; J trimming: 4 bases; junction bases outside the gene matches: 6.

V is TRBV12-5 and J is TRBJ2-7; D perhaps matches TRBD2 (5 bases). V was trimmed by 9 bases and J by 5 bases, leaving 20 bases between them. Germline V CDR1 and CDR2: LGHNT, FRNRAP. There are 14 residues in the CDR3. The CDR3, as DNA: TGTGCTAGCAGTGAATCGGGATGGGTGGACGAGCAGTACTTC. It specifies CASSESGWVDEQYF.

The chain recombines TRBV4-1 with TRBJ2-4, with D hard to call. V was pared by 1 base and J by 0 bases, with 7 bases between. From germline, CDR1 is MGHRA and CDR2 YSYEKL. CDR3 size: 15 residues. The CDR3 DNA follows: TGCGCCAGCAGCCAAGTATGGCTAGCCAAAAACATTCAGTACTTC. Amino acids: CASSQVWLAKNIQYF.

The CDR3 DNA reads TGTGCCAGCAGCTTAGGAGGGGGCGTCTTCTATGGCTACACCTTC. Encoded protein: CASSLGGGVFYGYTF. The V and J genes are TRBV7-9 and TRBJ1-2; TRBD1 agrees at 7 bases. Per germline, CDR1 SEHNR and CDR2 FQNEAQ (reference sequence). The CDR3 sequence is 15 residues long. Unmatched junction bases numbered 6, after V lost 1 base and J lost 4 bases.

This chain links TRBV9 with TRBJ2-1; D possibly corresponds to TRBD1 (6 bases). The CDR3 covers 13 residues. The germline V and J ends were trimmed by 3 bases and 6 bases, with 10 bases remaining between them. Germline V gene lookup returns CDR1 SGDLS and CDR2 YYNGEE. The CDR3 nucleotides read TGTGCCAGCAGCGCCTGGACAGCCAATGAGCAGTTCTTC. Amino acids: CASSAWTANEQFF.

V gene TRBV6-4 combines with J gene TRBJ2-3; 10 bases map to TRBD2. V was clipped by 0 bases and J by 2 bases; unmatched bases: 2. The germline V gene has CDR1 MRHNA and CDR2 SNTAGT. This CDR3 spans 16 amino acids. In nucleotides, the CDR3 is TGTGCCAGCAGTGACTCAGCGGGGGGGAACACAGATACGCAGTATTTT. This codes for CASSDSAGGNTDTQYF.

The V gene is TRBV2, the J gene TRBJ1-2; D gene unclear. The CDR3 sequence is 12 residues long. In germline, CDR1 is SNHLY, CDR2 FYNNEI. V dropped 11 bases and J dropped 2 bases, with 12 bases sitting between them. The CDR3, as DNA: TGTGCCGGCCCCCCCGGGAACTATGGCTACACCTTC. Amino acid sequence: CAGPPGNYGYTF.